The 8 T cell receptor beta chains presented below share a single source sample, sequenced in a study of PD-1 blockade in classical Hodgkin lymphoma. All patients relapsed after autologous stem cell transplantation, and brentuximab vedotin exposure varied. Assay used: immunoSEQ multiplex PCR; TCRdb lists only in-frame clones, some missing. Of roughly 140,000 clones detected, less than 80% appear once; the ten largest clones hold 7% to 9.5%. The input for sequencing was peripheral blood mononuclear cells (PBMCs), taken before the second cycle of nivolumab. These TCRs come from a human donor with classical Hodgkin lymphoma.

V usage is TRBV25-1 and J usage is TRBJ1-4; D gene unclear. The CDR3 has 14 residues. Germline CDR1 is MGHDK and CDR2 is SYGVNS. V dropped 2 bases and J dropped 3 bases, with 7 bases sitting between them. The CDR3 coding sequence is TGTGCCAGCAGTGAAGGTGGACCTAATGAAAAACTGTTTTTT. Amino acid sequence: CASSEGGPNEKLFF.

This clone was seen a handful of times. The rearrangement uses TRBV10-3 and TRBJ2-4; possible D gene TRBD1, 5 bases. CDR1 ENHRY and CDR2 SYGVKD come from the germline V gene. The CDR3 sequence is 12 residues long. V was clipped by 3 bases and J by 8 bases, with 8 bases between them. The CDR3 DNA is TGTGCCATCAGTGACAGGGTAGACATTCAGTACTTC. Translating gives CAISDRVDIQYF.

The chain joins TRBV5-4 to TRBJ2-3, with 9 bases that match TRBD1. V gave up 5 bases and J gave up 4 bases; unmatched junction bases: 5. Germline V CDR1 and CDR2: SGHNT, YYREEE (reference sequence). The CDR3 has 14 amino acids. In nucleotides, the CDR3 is TGTGCCAGCAGGGGGGGACAGGGAGCAGATACGCAGTATTTT. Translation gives CASRGGQGADTQYF.

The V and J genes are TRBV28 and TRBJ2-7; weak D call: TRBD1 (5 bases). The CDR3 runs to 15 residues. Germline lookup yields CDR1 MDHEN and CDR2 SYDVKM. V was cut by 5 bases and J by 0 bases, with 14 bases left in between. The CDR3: CASSPIGVGSYEQYF. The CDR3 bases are TGTGCCAGCAGTCCTATAGGGGTAGGCTCCTACGAGCAGTACTTC.

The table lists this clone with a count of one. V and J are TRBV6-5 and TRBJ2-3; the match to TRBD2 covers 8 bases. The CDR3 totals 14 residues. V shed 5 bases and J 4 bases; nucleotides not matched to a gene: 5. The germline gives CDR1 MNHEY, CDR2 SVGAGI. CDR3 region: CASSRGGHADTQYF. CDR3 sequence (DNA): TGTGCCAGCAGTCGGGGGGGCCACGCAGATACGCAGTATTTT.

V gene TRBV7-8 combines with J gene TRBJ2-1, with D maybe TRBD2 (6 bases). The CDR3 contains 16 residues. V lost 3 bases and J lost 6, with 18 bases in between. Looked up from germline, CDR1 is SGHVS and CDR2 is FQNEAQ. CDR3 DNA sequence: TGTGCCAGCAGCTTCCCGAGGGCGGGGATGTTCAATGAGCAGTTCTTC. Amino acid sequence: CASSFPRAGMFNEQFF.

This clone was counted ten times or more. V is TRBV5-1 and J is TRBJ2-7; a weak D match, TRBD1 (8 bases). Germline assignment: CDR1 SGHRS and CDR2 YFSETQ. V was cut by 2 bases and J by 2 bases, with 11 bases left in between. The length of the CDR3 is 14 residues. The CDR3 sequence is CASSFTGGAYEQYF. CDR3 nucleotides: TGCGCCAGCAGCTTCACAGGGGGGGCCTACGAGCAGTACTTC.

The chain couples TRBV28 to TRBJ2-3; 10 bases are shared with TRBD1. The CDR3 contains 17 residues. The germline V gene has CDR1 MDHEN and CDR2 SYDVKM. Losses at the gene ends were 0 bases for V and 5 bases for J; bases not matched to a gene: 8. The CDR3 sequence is CASSLWTPGQGQDTQYF. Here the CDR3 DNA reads TGTGCCAGCAGTTTATGGACCCCGGGACAGGGGCAAGATACGCAGTATTTT. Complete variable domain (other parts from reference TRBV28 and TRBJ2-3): DVKVTQSSRYLVKRTGEKVFLECVQDMDHENMFWYRQDPGLGLRLIYFSYDVKMKEKGDIPEGYSVSREKKERFSLILESASTNQTSMYLCASSLWTPGQGQDTQYFGPGTRLTVL.